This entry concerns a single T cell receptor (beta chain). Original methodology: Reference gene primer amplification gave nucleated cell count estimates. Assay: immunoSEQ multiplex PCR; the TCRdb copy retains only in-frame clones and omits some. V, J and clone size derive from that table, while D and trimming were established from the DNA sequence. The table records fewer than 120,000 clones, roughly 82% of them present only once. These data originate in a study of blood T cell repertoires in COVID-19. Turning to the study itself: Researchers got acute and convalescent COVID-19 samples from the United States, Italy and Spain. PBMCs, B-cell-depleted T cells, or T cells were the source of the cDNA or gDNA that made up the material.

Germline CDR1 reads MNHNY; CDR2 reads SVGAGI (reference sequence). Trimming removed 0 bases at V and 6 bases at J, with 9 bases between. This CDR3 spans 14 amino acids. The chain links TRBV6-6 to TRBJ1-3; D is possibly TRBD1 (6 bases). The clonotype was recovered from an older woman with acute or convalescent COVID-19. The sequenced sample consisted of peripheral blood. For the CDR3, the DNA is TGTGCCAGCAGTTACTCGACAGGAGAAAACACCATATATTTT. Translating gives CASSYSTGENTIYF.